The entry below gives a single T cell receptor (beta chain) sequence along with its context. This clonotype was counted at least ten times. Its antigen is not yet known. It has no much larger one-base neighbor in the sample; base qualities were not kept. The hyperthyroidism patients were between 18 and 65 years old and newly diagnosed, with a disease duration of less than 2 months. Exclusion was applied to patients with uncontrolled infections, other autoimmune diseases, pregnancy or lactation. Diagnoses relied on clinical symptoms, serum thyroxine and TRAb, thyroid ultrasound and orbital computed tomography. Blood from progressor patients was drawn when they were first diagnosed with hyperthyroidism, before any ophthalmopathy symptoms appeared. PBMCs were isolated from about 10 ml of fresh peripheral blood by Ficoll-Paque density gradient centrifugation. Progressor patients were first diagnosed with Graves' hyperthyroidism and then developed ophthalmopathy during follow-up. Total RNA was extracted using Trizol reagent, and RNA quality was assessed on an Agilent 2100 Bioanalyzer.

The data are from a study of T cells in Graves' hyperthyroidism and ophthalmopathy (dated by TCRdb to about 2019). The study in broad terms: Peripheral blood samples were taken at initial diagnosis, before any treatment was given. According to the paper, TCR Vbeta CDR3 sequencing was carried out on roughly 130 peripheral blood samples, which came from some 41 ophthalmopathy, 75 or so hyperthyroidism and approximately 17 progressor patients. To identify TCR V-J signatures that set the groups apart, the researchers used a discovery cohort of 100 or so patients, made up of fewer than 50 with Graves' ophthalmopathy and around 58 with stable Graves' hyperthyroidism. After blood sampling, hyperthyroidism patients were treated with methimazole at a starting dose of 30 mg daily, and ophthalmopathy patients were treated with high-dose intravenous methylprednisolone. In addition, the study compared T-cell repertoires in thyroid tissue and in blood from five or six Graves' hyperthyroidism patients. Prospective prediction of ophthalmopathy was tested in an independent validation cohort consisting of 18 hyperthyroidism patients and more than 15 patients who later progressed to ophthalmopathy. The roughly 100 discovery patients were randomly split 7:3 into training and test sets. What the research found in general, with its limitations: Ophthalmopathy was separated from stable hyperthyroidism by a 13 V-J signature model, with approximately 89% sensitivity and 81% to 82% specificity obtained in cross-validation and 80%/75% obtained in testing. In validation, progression to ophthalmopathy was predicted by the model with 70.59% sensitivity and roughly 76% specificity, a median of about 6 months before onset. Blood samples also contained most of the expanded thyroid clonotypes (frequency above 0.001), which suggests that blood repertoires may reflect thyroid immune responses. Sample size was not statistically predetermined, and investigators were not blinded to group allocation.

Relative to germline, V is missing 2 bases and J is missing 2 bases, with 2 bases of the junction outside any gene match. The CDR3 contains 15 residues, cysteine and phenylalanine counted. Only the CDR3 DNA stays, 45 bases, in frame from base 1. For CDR1 and CDR2, the germline V gene lists SGHTA and FQGNSA. Amplification of TCR beta CDR3 regions was carried out from RNA transcripts. The TCR CDR3 was subjected to a first round of RT-PCR using the HTBI primer set and the Qiagen OneStep RT-PCR kit. A second multiplex PCR round built the libraries, followed by size selection and purification. Libraries were sequenced paired-end with 100 bp reads on an Illumina HiSeq2000. As for the original processing: SOAPnuke was used to process the raw data, throwing out any read that contained adapters or uncalled bases, had a mean Phred below 15, or lacked an exact constant-primer or identifier match. High-quality paired reads were merged with COPE v1.2.5, and unique nucleotide sequences were defined as clonotypes. MiTCR v1.1 was used to align the clonotypes against IMGT TRBV, TRBD and TRBJ reference segments. The analysis included only V-J combinations with a frequency above 0.0001, which together covered approximately 99% of the repertoires. A TCS score was defined as the ratio between F50 (clonal expansion) and ExV (chaos), using BLOSUM62-based TCRdist between CDR3 peptides within each V-J. Welch's t-statistics and random forest reduced just over 500 V-J features to some 14, which were used in a naive Bayes classifier (R e1071). TCRdb took the public reads, trimmed them with fastp at Q25, ran MiXCR for clone calling and kept in-frame beta chains. Each record represents a unique CDR3 protein, reported with the most common genes and DNA among its rows. These V and J calls are TCRdb output, not the study's own analysis. The sample table contains 370,000 or so distinct CDR3 sequences; only one count was recorded for 15% to 19% of them. Of the sample, 25% to 30% falls within the top ten clones.

Recombination connected TRBV7-2 to TRBJ2-2; 7 of the junction bases match TRBD2. The source material was blood. The receptor was isolated from a woman aged 18-29 years with Graves' hyperthyroidism that later progressed to Graves' ophthalmopathy. The CDR3 region reads CASSLLADNTGELFF. Here is the DNA: TGTGCCAGCAGCTTACTAGCGGACAACACCGGGGAGCTGTTTTTT.